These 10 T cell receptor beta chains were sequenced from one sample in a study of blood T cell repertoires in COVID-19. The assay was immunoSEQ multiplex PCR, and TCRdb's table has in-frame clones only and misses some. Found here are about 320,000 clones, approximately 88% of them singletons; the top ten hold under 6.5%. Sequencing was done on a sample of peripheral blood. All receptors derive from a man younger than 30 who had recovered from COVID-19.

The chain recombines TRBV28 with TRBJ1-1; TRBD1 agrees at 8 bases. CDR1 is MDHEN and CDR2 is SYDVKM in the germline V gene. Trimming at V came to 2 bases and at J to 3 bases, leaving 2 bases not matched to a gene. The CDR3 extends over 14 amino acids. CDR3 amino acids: CASSLMDRDTEAFF. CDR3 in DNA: TGTGCCAGCAGTTTAATGGACAGGGACACTGAAGCTTTCTTT.

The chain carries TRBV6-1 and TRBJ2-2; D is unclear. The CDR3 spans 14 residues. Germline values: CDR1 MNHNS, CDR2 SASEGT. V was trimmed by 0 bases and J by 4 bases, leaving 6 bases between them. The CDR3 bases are TGTGCCAGCAGTGAAGCGTCCAGCACCGGGGAGCTGTTTTTT. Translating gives CASSEASSTGELFF.

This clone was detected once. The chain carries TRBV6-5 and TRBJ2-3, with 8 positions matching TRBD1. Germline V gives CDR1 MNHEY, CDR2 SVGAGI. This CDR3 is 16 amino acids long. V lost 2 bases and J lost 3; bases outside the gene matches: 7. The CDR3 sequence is CASSYLQGVGTDTQYF. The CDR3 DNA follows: TGTGCCAGCAGTTACCTACAGGGGGTGGGAACAGATACGCAGTATTTT.

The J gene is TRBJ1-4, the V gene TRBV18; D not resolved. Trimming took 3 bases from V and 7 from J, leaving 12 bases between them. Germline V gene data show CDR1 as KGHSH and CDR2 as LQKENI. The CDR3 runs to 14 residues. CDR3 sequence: CASSPVTAGEKLFF. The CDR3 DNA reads TGTGCCAGCTCACCCGTGACGGCGGGTGAAAAACTGTTTTTT.

In DNA form, the CDR3 reads TGTGCCAGTGGTACAGGGGTAAACACTGAAGCTTTCTTT. Its translation: CASGTGVNTEAFF. The rearrangement uses TRBV19 and TRBJ1-1; the match to TRBD1 covers 7 bases. CDR1 is LNHDA, CDR2 SQIVND, per germline (reference sequence). The CDR3 extends over 13 amino acids. V was pared by 8 bases and J by 2 bases, with 5 bases of the junction left unmatched.

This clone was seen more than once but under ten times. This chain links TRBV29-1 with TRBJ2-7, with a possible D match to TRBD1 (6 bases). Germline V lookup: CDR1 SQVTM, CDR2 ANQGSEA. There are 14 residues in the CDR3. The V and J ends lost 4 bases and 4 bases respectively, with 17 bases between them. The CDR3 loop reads CSVVTPLGQYEQYF. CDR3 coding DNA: TGCAGCGTTGTAACTCCCCTTGGACAGTACGAGCAGTACTTC.

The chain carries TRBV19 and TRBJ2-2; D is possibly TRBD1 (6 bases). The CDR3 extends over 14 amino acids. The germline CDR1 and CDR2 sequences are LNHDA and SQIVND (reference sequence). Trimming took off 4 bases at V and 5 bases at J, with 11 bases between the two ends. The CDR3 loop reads CASSTGVATGELFF. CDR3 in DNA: TGTGCCAGTAGTACAGGGGTTGCAACCGGGGAGCTGTTTTTT. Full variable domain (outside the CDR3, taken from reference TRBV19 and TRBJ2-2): DGGITQSPKYLFRKEGQNVTLSCEQNLNHDAMYWYRQDPGQGLRLIYYSQIVNDFQKGDIAEGYSVSREKKESFPLTVTSAQKNPTAFYLCASSTGVATGELFFGEGSRLTVL.

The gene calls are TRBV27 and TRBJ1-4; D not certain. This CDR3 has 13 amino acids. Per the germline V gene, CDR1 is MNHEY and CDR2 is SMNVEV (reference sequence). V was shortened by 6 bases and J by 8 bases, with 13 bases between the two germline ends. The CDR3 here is CASRPMGYEKLFF. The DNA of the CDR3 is TGTGCCAGCAGACCGATGGGCTACGAAAAACTGTTTTTT.

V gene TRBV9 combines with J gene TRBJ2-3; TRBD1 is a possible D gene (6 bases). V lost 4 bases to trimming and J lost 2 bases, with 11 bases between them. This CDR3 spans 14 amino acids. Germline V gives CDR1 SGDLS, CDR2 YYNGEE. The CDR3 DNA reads TGTGCCAGCAGCAGGGGACACTACACAGATACGCAGTATTTT. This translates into CASSRGHYTDTQYF. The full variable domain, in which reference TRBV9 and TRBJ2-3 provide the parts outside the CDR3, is DSGVTQTPKHLITATGQRVTLRCSPRSGDLSVYWYQQSLDQGLQFLIQYYNGEERAKGNILERFSAQQFPDLHSELNLSSLELGDSALYFCASSRGHYTDTQYFGPGTRLTVL.

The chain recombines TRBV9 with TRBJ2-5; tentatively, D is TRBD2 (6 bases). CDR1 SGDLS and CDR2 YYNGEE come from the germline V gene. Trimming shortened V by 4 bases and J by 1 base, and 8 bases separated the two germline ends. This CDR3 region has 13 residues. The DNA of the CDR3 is TGTGCCAGCAGCTCCGGGGGCCAAGAGACCCAGTACTTC. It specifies CASSSGGQETQYF.